The entry that follows covers one T cell receptor beta chain sequence. CDR1 DFQATT and CDR2 SNEGSKA come from the germline V gene (reference sequence). This CDR3 spans 16 amino acids. This sample is drawn from a study of blood T cells in healthy people across ages. Sample-barcoded 5' priming and a J-beta primer mix drove a second PCR of roughly 6 to 12 cycles. MiXCR, run by TCRdb on the 5' RACE reads, gives a single entry per CDR3 protein. The profile covers about 780,000 distinct CDR3 sequences, with approximately 67% appearing a single time and around a quarter taken by the ten largest. The chain employs TRBV20-1 and TRBJ2-4; 10 bases line up with TRBD2. The closer fit of TRBJ2-5 to the DNA end suggests the J call may be wrong. The clonotype originates from a man aged 25-40 years in good health. Sequencing was done on a sample of blood. The CDR3 protein is CSARPSRSGGEETQYF. Written as DNA, the CDR3 is TGCAGTGCTAGGCCCTCACGGAGCGGGGGGGAAGAGACCCAGTACTTC.